Listed below are T cell receptor beta chains from one sample, sequenced in a study of beta chain features in type 1 diabetes. Here immunoSEQ multiplex PCR was the method, and the copy in TCRdb shows in-frame clones only, minus some. Among about 290,000 clones listed, about 7.8% were seen once. Sequencing input: central memory CD4+ T cells from blood. These receptors were collected from a young woman in good health. CDR3s include the opening cysteine and the closing phenylalanine or tryptophan. The D gene is left open where the match is weak. Clone size is not always given. Where it is, it says once, few, many or a class for expanded clones.

d_call	clone_size	v_call	j_call	cdr3_aa	cdr3_nt
.	few	TRBV5-1	TRBJ1-1	CASSLTEARTEAFF	TGCGCCAGCAGCTTAACCGAGGCCCGCACTGAAGCTTTCTTT
.	.	TRBV19	TRBJ2-4	CASSTPGLAKNIQYF	TGTGCCAGTAGTACGCCAGGGTTAGCCAAAAACATTCAGTACTTC
TRBD1	.	TRBV9	TRBJ1-3	CASSDDRGVGNTIYF	TGTGCCAGCAGCGATGACAGGGGCGTTGGAAACACCATATATTTT
TRBD1	few	TRBV5-4	TRBJ1-1	CASSLIRDRDTEAFF	TGTGCCAGCAGCTTGATTAGGGACAGGGACACTGAAGCTTTCTTT
.	few	TRBV2	TRBJ1-4	CASSTDRNEKLFF	TGTGCCAGCAGTACGGATAGAAATGAAAAACTGTTTTTT
.	.	TRBV7-2	TRBJ1-3	CASSSGRKAGDSGNTIYF	TGTGCCAGCAGCTCCGGGCGGAAGGCGGGAGACTCTGGAAACACCATATATTTT
.	.	TRBV15	TRBJ2-3	CATSRVAQGRTDTQYF	TGTGCCACCAGCAGAGTGGCGCAGGGCCGGACAGATACGCAGTATTTT
TRBD1	few	TRBV6-5	TRBJ2-5	CASSNPGQGTQYF	TGTGCCAGCAGTAACCCGGGACAGGGGACCCAGTACTTC
.	.	TRBV6-1	TRBJ1-1	CASTGTRNTEAFF	TGTGCCAGCACCGGGACAAGGAACACTGAAGCTTTCTTT
TRBD2	few	TRBV4-2	TRBJ2-7	CASSQVGAGGSYEQYF	TGTGCCAGCAGCCAAGTCGGCGCGGGAGGCTCCTACGAGCAGTACTTC
.	few	TRBV2	TRBJ1-2	CASGLMQGWGYTF	TGTGCCAGCGGTCTCATGCAGGGTTGGGGCTACACCTTC